The subject of this entry is one TCR beta chain. This sample was included in a study of blood T cell repertoires in COVID-19. As for the study in general: The United States, Italy and Spain supplied acute and convalescent COVID-19 samples. The cDNA or gDNA used as material had been derived from T cells, B-cell-depleted T cells, or PBMCs.

As originally analysed: Estimated nucleated cell counts came from reference gene primer amplification. Clones were sequenced by immunoSEQ multiplex PCR, and TCRdb holds only the in-frame ones, with some missing. The V and J calls and clone size come from that table; D and trimming were worked out from the DNA. The sample shows about 87,000 clones, 75% to 90% of them seen only once. V was shortened by 5 bases and J by 11 bases, with 10 bases between the two germline ends. The length of the CDR3 is 11 residues. The germline gives CDR1 ENHRY, CDR2 SYGVKD. Sequenced material: peripheral blood. The TCR originated in a woman older than 75 with active or convalescent COVID-19. This chain joins TRBV10-3 and TRBJ1-3; D call uncertain. CDR3 DNA: TGTGCCATCAGTTCTTCGTCGGCCATATATTTT. Encoded protein: CAISSSSAIYF.